This T cell receptor beta chain was documented in a study of tumor-infiltrating lymphocytes in primary liver carcinoma (dated by TCRdb to 2015 to 2018). In terms of the full investigation: Of the five patients, three men and two women aged 30 to 69 years, four had hepatocellular carcinoma and one had combined HCC and intrahepatic cholangiocarcinoma. The five patients had tumors staged T1-T3 N0M0, with maximum diameters ranging from roughly 4.2 to 11 cm. Each sample produced roughly 3.5 to 8 million productive TCRbeta reads, and read depth showed no significant difference between tissue types. Across five regions of each liver tumor, along with adjacent normal tissue and blood, the study brought together TCRbeta repertoire sequencing, expression microarrays and whole-exome sequencing. A total of about 35 specimens from 5 patients, comprising some 25 tumor regions, 5 adjacent noncancerous liver tissues and 5 peripheral blood samples, were covered by TCRbeta repertoire sequencing. To link TCRbeta repertoire diversity to the local molecular phenotype, the 20 to 25 tumor region samples were profiled with Agilent mRNA microarrays. Technical replicate repertoires showed high reproducibility, with mean shared-clone rates about 0.92 and correlation coefficients above 0.95.

The cysteine opens and the phenylalanine closes a CDR3 of 13 amino acids. The DNA shown is the 39-base CDR3, in frame from base 1. According to the germline V gene, CDR1 reads MDHEN and CDR2 reads SYDVKM. Using a constant-region primer and ProtoScript II reverse transcriptase, TCRbeta-specific cDNA was reverse-transcribed from around 500 ng total RNA. Construction of the TCRbeta libraries relied on three nested rounds of multiplex PCR, following a slightly modified ARM-PCR procedure. Multiplex TRBV1-TRBV30 forward primers and a Cbeta reverse primer were used in the first two PCR rounds, each of which was run for 10 cycles. Sample barcodes and Illumina adapters were added in a final 25-cycle PCR using Deep VentR polymerase. Amplicons of 200-500 bp were gel-purified with a QIAquick gel extraction kit before sequencing. TCRbeta amplicons were sequenced on an Illumina HiSeq 2500 with 250-bp paired-end reads. The study's processing was this. To recover full CDR3 sequences, reads were quality-trimmed using Trimmomatic v0.33 and paired reads were then merged using FLASH v1.2.11. V, D and J germline segments were assigned to the rearranged TCRbeta sequences by MiGEC v1.2.1b. VDJtools v1.0.0 computed clonotype statistics and Shannon-Wiener diversity indices. Except for diversity analysis, only each sample's 250 most abundant clonotypes were used in subsequent analyses to reduce sampling bias. TCRdb reran the public reads through fastp at Q25 and MiXCR, keeping productive beta chains. CDR3 protein sequences are deduplicated, and each keeps its most common genes and DNA. The V and J calls, along with clone size, are taken from TCRdb and not from the paper's own processing. For this sample there are 80,000 or so distinct CDR3 sequences; 71% appear just once. Around 15% of the sample lies in the top ten.

The study at large found these results: Because the samples were bulk and unsorted, CD4+ and CD8+ T cell repertoires could not be compared. Because sequencing covered only the TCR beta chain and unpaired alpha chains were not captured, true repertoire diversity is likely underestimated. Only roughly 7.5-24% of top clones appeared in all five regions of a tumor, which suggests that tumor-infiltrating T cells are spatially heterogeneous. Repertoire overlap was higher between tumor regions (mean around 35%) than tumor-adjacent (17%) or tumor-blood (about 14%) pairs, consistent with antigen-driven expansion. The study included only five or six patients, and the authors note findings should be validated in a larger study. Compared with blood, tumors had a significantly larger share of the repertoire taken up by the top 250 clones (p = 0.039).

Without any cell sorting, total RNA and DNA were extracted together from roughly 20-30 mg of bulk tissue using the AllPrep DNA/RNA mini kit. Between November 2015 and early 2016, a few patients in China with histopathologically diagnosed primary liver carcinoma had surgical resection. Patients had chronic HBV infection and were treatment-naive at sampling. Five spatially separated regions were sampled per tumor: superior, inferior, left-lateral and right-lateral poles, plus the tumor centre. According to histology, viable tumor cells made up more than 85% of every tumor sample. Pieces of fresh tumor and adjacent tissue were cut in half, with one half kept in RNAlater at -80 degrees C and the other half sent for histology. Turning to this clonotype: Its recognized antigen is unknown. A read error may explain this, as a much larger clone is one base away.

The sequence links TRBV28 to TRBJ2-3, and possibly TRBD1, on 6 matching bases. Sequences were obtained from liver tumor tissue from sampling region 4. The sample's cell subset or site label is to be understood as: tumor region T4, right-lateral pole. This receptor was identified in a woman aged 55-75 years with primary liver carcinoma and hepatitis B virus infection. Read as DNA, the sequence is TGTGCCAGCAGTTTAGGGGGCACAGATACGCACTATTTT. It codes for CASSLGGTDTHYF.